A single sample is the source of the 5 T cell receptor beta chains below, sequenced in a study of T cells after yellow fever vaccination. MiXCR, applied by TCRdb to the 5' RACE reads, yields one record per CDR3 protein. The profile shows 100,000 to 150,000 distinct CDR3 sequences, 13% to 15% of them singletons. The source material was CD8+ T cells sorted from PBMCs, sampled 5 days after the yellow fever booster vaccination. These receptors were collected from a man aged 18 to 30 who received the YFV17D yellow fever vaccine.

The table lists this clonotype with a few counts. The chain employs TRBV6-5 and TRBJ2-3; tentatively, D is TRBD1 (5 bases). V lost 8 bases and J 0 bases, leaving 12 bases between the germline ends. Per germline, CDR1 MNHEY and CDR2 SVGAGI. This CDR3 is 14 amino acids long. CDR3 region: CASWGGRSTDTQYF. In nucleotides, the CDR3 is TGTGCCAGCTGGGGCGGTAGGAGCACAGATACGCAGTATTTT.

The chain recombines TRBV5-1 with TRBJ1-3; D is possibly TRBD1 (5 bases). The CDR3 is made up of 15 amino acids. CDR1 and CDR2 from the germline V gene are SGHRS and YFSETQ. Deletions cut 0 bases from V and 4 bases from J, with 11 bases between. The CDR3 DNA is TGCGCCAGCAGCTTGGGCCAGGGCGCCGGAAACACCATATATTTT. It is translated as CASSLGQGAGNTIYF.

This clonotype appeared a few times. The CDR3 DNA is TGTGCCACCAGCAGAGGAGCAGTCCTCGTCCCTGGGGCCAACGTCCTGACTTTC. Translating gives CATSRGAVLVPGANVLTF. The V gene is TRBV15, the J gene TRBJ2-6, with D unresolved. V was shortened by 1 base and J by 2 bases, with 15 bases between the two germline ends. This CDR3 comprises 18 residues. Germline CDR1 LNHNV, CDR2 YYDKDF (reference sequence).

In its sample, this clonotype was seen a few times. The chain employs TRBV7-3 and TRBJ2-3; 11 bases map to TRBD1. Germline V lookup: CDR1 SGHTA, CDR2 FQGTGA. The V segment lost 5 bases and the J segment 3 bases; nucleotides outside the gene matches: 7. The CDR3 runs to 16 residues. The CDR3 nucleotides read TGTGCCAGCAGCCAATCCGGGACAGGGGGGACAGATACGCAGTATTTT. It is translated as CASSQSGTGGTDTQYF.

This clonotype has just a few counts. The gene calls are TRBV7-9 and TRBJ2-5; TRBD1 agrees at 12 bases. This CDR3 has 19 residues. Trimming at V came to 5 bases and at J to 3 bases, leaving 16 bases not matched to a gene. The germline CDR1 and CDR2 sequences are SEHNR and FQNEAQ (reference sequence). In nucleotides, the CDR3 is TGTGCCAGCAGCACAACGATACTGAGGGACAGGGGGCAGAAAGAGACCCAGTACTTC. It encodes CASSTTILRDRGQKETQYF.